This TCR beta chain stems from a study of T cell responses to AZD1222 COVID-19 vaccine (dated by TCRdb to the early 2020s). In the study overall: TCR sequencing covered over 230 trial participants: around 210 given two doses of AZD1222 and 26 given two doses of MenACWY control vaccine. Trial participants were enrolled by age into subgroups of 18-55, 56-69 and 70-plus years, and about 150, 27 and 61 TCR-sequenced participants, respectively, were included in these subgroups. The research as a whole found: Spike-specific TCR breadth and depth rose significantly after two AZD1222 doses compared with day 0 and with MenACWY recipients. In the small 56-69-year group, the increase in depth fell short of significance, most likely because of low power. Because no samples from the day 14 peak response were available, repertoires could be characterized only after the peak T cell response. Epitopes outside the regions mutated in the B.1.351 and B.1.1.7 variants were reportedly recognized by nearly half of the unique spike-specific TCRs. Vaccine-associated CD4 TCRs spanned the whole spike protein, with dominant responses in regions 160-218 and 743-854. Most participants were white British and females outnumbered males, and the authors suggested that clonal diversity may have been underestimated. Only five to seven AZD1222 recipients were SARS-CoV-2 seropositive at baseline, limiting conclusions about previously exposed vaccinees.

The CDR3 regions of human TCRbeta chains were subjected to immunosequencing. As for the original processing: TCRs in the repertoires were compared against a reference library of SARS-CoV-2-specific TCRs that had been generated with the MIRA antigen-specificity platform. Breadth was defined as the fraction of unique TCRs that were SARS-CoV-2-associated, and depth was defined as the fraction of total T cells that were SARS-CoV-2-associated. Using the MIRA data, each spike-specific TCR was mapped to the spike region that the TCR reacts to and placed in a CD4 or CD8 class. Log10-transformed breadth and depth values were compared by one-way ANOVA with Sidak's multiple comparisons tests. In TCRdb, the immuneACCESS table is reduced to in-frame sequences with V and J assigned. These tables do not hold every clone; where another copy was compared, an unresolved V gene accounts for under half, and the others remain unexplained. D and trimming were read from the DNA, whereas the V and J calls and clone size are those reported in that table. Across this sample there are about 67,000 clones, with approximately 83% seen only once. About 6.5% of the sample is in the top ten clones.

From a lookup of the germline V gene, CDR1 and CDR2 are KGHSH and LQKENI. The CDR3 covers 16 residues, taking in both the cysteine and the phenylalanine. The DNA shown is the 48-base CDR3, in frame from base 1. Trimming at the junction amounts to 3 bases on V and 0 bases on J, and the germline ends lie 14 bases apart. Per the publication, the time point label means: about 28 days (+/-7) after the second vaccine dose. AZD1222 recipients given second doses at about 4 weeks or at about 12 weeks were pooled, since spike-specific TCR depth and breadth were not found to differ between the two schedules. Vaccinee samples came from UK trials COV001 and COV002, including a single-blind randomized controlled phase 2/3 trial of AZD1222 (ChAdOx1 nCoV-19) in healthy adults. For TCRbeta chain sequencing, PBMC samples were collected from trial participants at day 0 and at day 28 after the second dose. Notes on this clone: The antigen this receptor binds is unknown. Per-base qualities were not stored, and no clone one base away is much larger.

The sequence links TRBV18 to TRBJ2-5; TRBD2 is a possible D gene, resting on 5 matching bases. This sample comprised peripheral blood, obtained 28 days after the second AZD1222 dose. This receptor was identified in an adult who received the AZD1222 COVID-19 vaccine. The nucleotide sequence reads as follows: TGTGCCAGCTCACCTCAGAGTTCGGGGTACCAAGAGACCCAGTACTTC. It is translated as CASSPQSSGYQETQYF.